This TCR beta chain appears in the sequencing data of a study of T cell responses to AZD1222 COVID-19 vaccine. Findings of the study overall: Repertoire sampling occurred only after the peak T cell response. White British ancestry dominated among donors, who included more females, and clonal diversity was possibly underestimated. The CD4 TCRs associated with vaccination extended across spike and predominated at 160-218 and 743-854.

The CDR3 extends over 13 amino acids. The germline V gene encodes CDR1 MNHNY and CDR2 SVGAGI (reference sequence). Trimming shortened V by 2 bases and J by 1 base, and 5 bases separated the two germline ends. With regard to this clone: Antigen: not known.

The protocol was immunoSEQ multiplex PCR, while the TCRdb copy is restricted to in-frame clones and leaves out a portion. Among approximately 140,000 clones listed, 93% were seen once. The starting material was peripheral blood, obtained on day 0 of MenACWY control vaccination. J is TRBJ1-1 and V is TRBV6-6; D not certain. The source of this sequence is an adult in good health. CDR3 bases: TGTGCCAGCAGTTACGCACCGAACACTGAAGCTTTCTTT. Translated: CASSYAPNTEAFF.